The TCR beta chain described here comes from a study of regulatory T cells in long-lasting Graves disease. The CDR3 runs 15 residues. Per germline, CDR1 SGHTA and CDR2 FQGNSA. V gave up 4 bases and J gave up 4 bases, with 14 bases separating them. Findings of the study overall: Persistent Graves' patients possessed reduced TCR diversity relative to recently diagnosed ones.

TCR beta libraries were built with iRepertoire HTBI primers and Arm-PCR of CDR3 regions. MiXCR, applied by TCRdb to the multiplex PCR reads, yields one record per CDR3 protein. The sample has approximately 210,000 distinct CDR3 sequences, roughly 18% seen once. This clonotype was recorded at least ten times. Its antigen is unidentified. Time point given: newly diagnosed GD, antithyroid drugs for less than 3 months. Following extraction of RNA from PBMCs, that RNA was used to make the TCR library. Specimen: peripheral blood mononuclear cells (PBMCs), collected at new diagnosis, from a patient treated with antithyroid drugs. The chain uses TRBV7-2 and TRBJ1-3, with a possible D match to TRBD1 (5 bases). The clonotype comes from a female donor with Graves disease. CDR3 residues: CASSSSGAPGNTIYF. The CDR3 DNA reads TGTGCCAGCAGCTCCTCCGGGGCGCCCGGAAACACCATATATTTT.